This TCR beta chain was captured in a study of response to subunit inactivated influenza vaccine. Findings and limits, study-wide: The authors put forward the suggestion that each seasonal influenza vaccination may bring in only a limited number of new T cells.

Concerning this clonotype itself: The antigen is undetermined.

TCRdb reprocessed the RT-PCR reads via MiXCR and lists one record per CDR3 protein. The sample holds approximately 490,000 distinct CDR3 sequences, less than 7.5% seen once. Trimming took off 8 bases at V and 5 bases at J, with 20 bases between the two ends. CDR1 is SGHNT and CDR2 is YYREEE in the germline V gene (reference sequence). The CDR3 extends over 15 amino acids. The chain links TRBV5-4 to TRBJ2-1; D perhaps matches TRBD1 (5 bases). The sequencing used PBMCs from blood, collected roughly 24 months after vaccination. The sequence was obtained from a man aged 50-75 years who received an inactivated influenza vaccine. DNA for the CDR3: TGTGCCAGGGGCCTTGGGCAGGGTAGCCACAATGAGCAGTTCTTC. Its protein is CARGLGQGSHNEQFF.